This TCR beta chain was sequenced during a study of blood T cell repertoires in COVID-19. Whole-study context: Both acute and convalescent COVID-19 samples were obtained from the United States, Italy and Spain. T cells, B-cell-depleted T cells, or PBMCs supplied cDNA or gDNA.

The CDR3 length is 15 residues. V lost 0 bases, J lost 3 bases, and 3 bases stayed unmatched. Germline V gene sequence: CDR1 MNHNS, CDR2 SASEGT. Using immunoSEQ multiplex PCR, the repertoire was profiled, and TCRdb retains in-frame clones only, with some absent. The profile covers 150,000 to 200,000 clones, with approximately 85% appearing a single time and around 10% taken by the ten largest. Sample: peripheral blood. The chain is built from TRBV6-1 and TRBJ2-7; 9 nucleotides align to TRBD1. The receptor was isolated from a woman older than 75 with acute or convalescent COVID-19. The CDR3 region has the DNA TGTGCCAGCAGTGAAGCCGAGGACAGGGGCTACGAGCAGTACTTC. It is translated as CASSEAEDRGYEQYF.